The clone carrying this T cell receptor beta chain was seen just once. The germline V gene encodes CDR1 MNHNY and CDR2 SVGAGI (reference sequence). J gave up 5 bases and V 5 bases, and 5 bases lay outside the gene matches. There are 13 residues in the CDR3. This record belongs to a study of siplizumab effects on memory and regulatory T cells. Each sample had roughly 10^5 TCR templates assayed. Here immunoSEQ multiplex PCR was the method, and the copy in TCRdb shows in-frame clones only, minus some. The repertoire holds over 45,000 clones, with around 98% as singletons. Material: naive CD8+ T cells sorted from blood. The rearrangement joins TRBV6-6 to TRBJ2-5, with 7 bases identical to TRBD1. This receptor was obtained from a human donor in good health. The CDR3 here is CASSTGAWETQYF. The CDR3 bases are TGTGCCAGCAGTACAGGGGCTTGGGAGACCCAGTACTTC.